The present TCR beta chain was sequenced within a study of vaccination and CD4 T cells after COVID-19. Study in general: Nasal swab PCR identified SARS-CoV-2 in the convalescent patients, of whom roughly nine were mild and one severe.

Treatment reported: 10-day PBMC culture with coronavirus spike peptide pools or control peptides (ViraFEST assay). Negative selection was the method that isolated CD4+ T cells after less than 12 days of culture. The germline CDR1 and CDR2 sequences are DFQATT and SNEGSKA (reference sequence). CDR3 size: 12 residues. Trimming removed 3 bases from V and 6 bases from J, with 9 bases in between. There are a few counts of this clonotype. Its specificity is unknown. Oncomine TCR Beta short-read sequencing was applied to DNA from cultured CD4+ T cells. Researchers extracted genomic DNA from CD4+ T cells that had been cultured. TCRdb redid the calling of the PCR reads with MiXCR, one entry per CDR3 protein. The table lists fewer than 15,000 distinct CDR3 sequences, less than 60% of them singletons. General study results and limits: Convalescent patients' median share of reactive clones seen only post-vaccination was approximately 85%.

The sequences come from cultured CD4+ T cells from blood, collected after SARS-CoV-2 vaccination. The source of this sequence is a human donor with COVID-19. This chain links TRBV20-1 with TRBJ1-5, with D perhaps TRBD1 (5 bases). Here the CDR3 DNA reads TGCAGTGCTAGTGAAGGGGTTCAGCCCCAGCATTTT. Amino acids: CSASEGVQPQHF.